This T cell receptor (beta chain) was observed in a study of chemoradiotherapy in HPV16-positive cancers. Overall study context: Functional T-cell assays on two HPV16-positive patients' cells defined candidate HPV-specific clones and common TCR motifs. General study results and limits: The functional HPV-specific definition rests on just a couple of HPV16-positive patients. Candidate HPV-specific clones and E7-related TCR motifs grew in tumor during treatment.

This clone was recorded only once. The antigen is unknown. The protocol was immunoSEQ multiplex PCR, while the TCRdb copy is restricted to in-frame clones and leaves out a portion. The sample contains tens of thousands of clones, 80% of which appear only once. V lost 0 bases to trimming and J lost 2 bases; unmatched junction nucleotides: 7. Germline V CDR1 and CDR2: SQVTM, ANQGSEA. The CDR3 runs 15 residues. The source material was blood, sampled from a patient who underwent chemoradiotherapy. The V call is TRBV29-1, the J call TRBJ2-7; TRBD1 aligns across 7 bases. The sequence was obtained from a human donor with HPV-associated anogenital cancer. The CDR3 DNA reads TGCAGCGTTGAAGATGTTCGGGGACAGCCCTACGAGCAGTACTTC. As protein: CSVEDVRGQPYEQYF.